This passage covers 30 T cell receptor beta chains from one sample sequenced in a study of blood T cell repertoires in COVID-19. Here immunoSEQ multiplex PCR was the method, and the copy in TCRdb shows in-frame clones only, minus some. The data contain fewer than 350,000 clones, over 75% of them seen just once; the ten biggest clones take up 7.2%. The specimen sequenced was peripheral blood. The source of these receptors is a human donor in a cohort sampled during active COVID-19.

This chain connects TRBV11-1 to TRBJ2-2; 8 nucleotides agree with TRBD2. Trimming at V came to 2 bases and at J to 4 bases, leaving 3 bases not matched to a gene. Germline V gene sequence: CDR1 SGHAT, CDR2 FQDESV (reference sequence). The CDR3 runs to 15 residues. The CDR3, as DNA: TGTGCCAGCAGCTTATACGGGGGGGCCACCGGGGAGCTGTTTTTT. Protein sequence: CASSLYGGATGELFF.

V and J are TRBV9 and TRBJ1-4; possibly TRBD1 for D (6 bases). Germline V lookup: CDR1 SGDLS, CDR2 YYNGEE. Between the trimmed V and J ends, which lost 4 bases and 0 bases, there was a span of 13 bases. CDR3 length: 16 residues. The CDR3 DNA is TGTGCCAGCAGCTCAGGGGACGCTGCAACTAATGAAAAACTGTTTTTT. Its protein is CASSSGDAATNEKLFF.

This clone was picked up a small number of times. The CDR3 spells CASSQDGRTTSSGNTIYF. For the CDR3, the DNA is TGTGCCAGCAGCCAAGATGGACGCACCACTAGTTCAGGAAACACCATATATTTT. This chain links TRBV14 with TRBJ1-3; D ambiguous. The CDR3 length is 18 residues. The germline CDR1 and CDR2 sequences are SGHDN and FVKESK. V was clipped by 0 bases and J by 4 bases, with 19 bases between them.

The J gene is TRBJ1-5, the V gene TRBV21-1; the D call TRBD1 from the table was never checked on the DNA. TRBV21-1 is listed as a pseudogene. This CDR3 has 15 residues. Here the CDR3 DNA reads TGTGCCAGCAGCATTCGGACAGGATCCAATCAGCCCCAGCATTTT. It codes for CASSIRTGSNQPQHF.

CDR3 residues: CASSWTGRETQYF. The CDR3 nucleotides are TGTGCCAGCAGCTGGACAGGGCGAGAGACCCAGTACTTC. This chain connects TRBV5-5 to TRBJ2-5; 8 bases align to TRBD1. This CDR3 is built from 13 residues. Germline lookup yields CDR1 SGHKS and CDR2 YYEKEE (reference sequence). With 3 bases clipped from V and 4 bases from J, the junction kept 2 bases outside the gene matches.

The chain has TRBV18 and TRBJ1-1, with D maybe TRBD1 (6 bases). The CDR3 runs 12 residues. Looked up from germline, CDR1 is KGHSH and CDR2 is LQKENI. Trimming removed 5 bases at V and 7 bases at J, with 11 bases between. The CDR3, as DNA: TGTGCCAGCTCATCGGACAGCAGTGAAGCTTTCTTT. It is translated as CASSSDSSEAFF. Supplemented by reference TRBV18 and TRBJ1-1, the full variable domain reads NAGVMQNPRHLVRRRGQEARLRCSPMKGHSHVYWYRQLPEEGLKFMVYLQKENIIDESGMPKERFSAEFPKEGPSILRIQQVVRGDSAAYFCASSSDSSEAFFGQGTRLTVV.

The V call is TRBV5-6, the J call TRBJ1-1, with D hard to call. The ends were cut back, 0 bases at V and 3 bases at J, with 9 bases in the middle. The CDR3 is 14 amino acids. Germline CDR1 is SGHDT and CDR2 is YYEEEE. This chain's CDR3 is CASSLEWEDTEAFF. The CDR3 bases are TGTGCCAGCAGCTTGGAATGGGAGGACACTGAAGCTTTCTTT. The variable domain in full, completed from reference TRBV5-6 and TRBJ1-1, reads DAGVTQSPTHLIKTRGQQVTLRCSPKSGHDTVSWYQQALGQGPQFIFQYYEEEERQRGNFPDRFSGHQFPNYSSELNVNALLLGDSALYLCASSLEWEDTEAFFGQGTRLTVV.

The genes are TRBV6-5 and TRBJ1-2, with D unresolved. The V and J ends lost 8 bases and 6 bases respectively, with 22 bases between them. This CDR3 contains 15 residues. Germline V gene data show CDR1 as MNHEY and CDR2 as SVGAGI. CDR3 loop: CASAAGSANLHGYTF. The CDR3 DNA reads TGTGCCAGCGCCGCAGGAAGTGCAAATCTCCATGGCTACACCTTC.

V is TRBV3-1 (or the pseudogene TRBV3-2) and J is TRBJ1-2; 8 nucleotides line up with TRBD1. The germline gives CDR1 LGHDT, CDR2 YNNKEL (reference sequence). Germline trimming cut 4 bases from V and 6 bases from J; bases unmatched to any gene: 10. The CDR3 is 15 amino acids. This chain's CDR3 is CASSPPGDRIHGYTF. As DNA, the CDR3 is TGTGCCAGCAGCCCCCCTGGGGACAGGATCCATGGCTACACCTTC.

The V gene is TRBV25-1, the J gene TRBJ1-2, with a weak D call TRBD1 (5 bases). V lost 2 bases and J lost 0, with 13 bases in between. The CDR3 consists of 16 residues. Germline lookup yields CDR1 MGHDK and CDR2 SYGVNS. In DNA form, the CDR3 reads TGTGCCAGCAGTGAAAGATGGGGCAGACCTAACTATGGCTACACCTTC. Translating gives CASSERWGRPNYGYTF.

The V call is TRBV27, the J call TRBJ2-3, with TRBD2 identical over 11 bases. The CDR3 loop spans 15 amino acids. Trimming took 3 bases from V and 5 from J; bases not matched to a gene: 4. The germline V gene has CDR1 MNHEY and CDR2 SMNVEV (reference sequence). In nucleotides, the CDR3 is TGTGCCAGCAGTTTGAGTAGCGGGGGGGTAGATACGCAGTATTTT. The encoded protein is CASSLSSGGVDTQYF.

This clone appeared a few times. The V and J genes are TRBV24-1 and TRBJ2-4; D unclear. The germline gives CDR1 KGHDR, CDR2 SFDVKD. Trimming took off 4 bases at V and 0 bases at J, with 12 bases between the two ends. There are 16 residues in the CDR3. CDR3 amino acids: CATSESLNGAKNIQYF. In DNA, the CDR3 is TGTGCCACCAGTGAAAGCCTCAATGGAGCCAAAAACATTCAGTACTTC.

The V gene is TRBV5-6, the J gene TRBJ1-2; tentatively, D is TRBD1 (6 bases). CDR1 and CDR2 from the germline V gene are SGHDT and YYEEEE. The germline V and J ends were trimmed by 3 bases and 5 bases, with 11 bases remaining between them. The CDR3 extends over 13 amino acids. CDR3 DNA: TGTGCCAGCAGCTCTGACAGGCTGTATGGCTACACCTTC. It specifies CASSSDRLYGYTF.

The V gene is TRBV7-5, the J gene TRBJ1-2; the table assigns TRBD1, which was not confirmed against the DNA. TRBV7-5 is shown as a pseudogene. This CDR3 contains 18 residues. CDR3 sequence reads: CVRSLVLGAEWANYGYTF. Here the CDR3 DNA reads TGTGTCAGAAGCTTAGTGTTGGGGGCGGAATGGGCTAACTATGGCTACACCTTC.

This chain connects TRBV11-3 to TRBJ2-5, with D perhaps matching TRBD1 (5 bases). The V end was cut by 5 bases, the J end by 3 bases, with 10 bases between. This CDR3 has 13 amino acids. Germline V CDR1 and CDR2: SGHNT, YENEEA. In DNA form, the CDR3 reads TGTGCCAGCAGCCTGCACAGGAAAGAGACCCAGTACTTC. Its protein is CASSLHRKETQYF.

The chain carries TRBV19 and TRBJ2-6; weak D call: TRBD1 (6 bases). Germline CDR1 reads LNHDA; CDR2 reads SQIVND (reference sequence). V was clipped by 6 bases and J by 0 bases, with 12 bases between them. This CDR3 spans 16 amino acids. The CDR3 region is CASRDRQSSGANVLTF. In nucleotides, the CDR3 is TGTGCCAGTAGGGACAGACAAAGCTCTGGGGCCAACGTCCTGACTTTC.

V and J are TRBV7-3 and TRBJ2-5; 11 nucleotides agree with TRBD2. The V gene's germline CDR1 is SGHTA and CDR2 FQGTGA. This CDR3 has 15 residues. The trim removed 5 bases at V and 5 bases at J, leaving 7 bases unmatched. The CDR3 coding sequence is TGTGCCAGCAGCCTTAGCGGGGGGGCCGTTGAGACCCAGTACTTC. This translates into CASSLSGGAVETQYF.

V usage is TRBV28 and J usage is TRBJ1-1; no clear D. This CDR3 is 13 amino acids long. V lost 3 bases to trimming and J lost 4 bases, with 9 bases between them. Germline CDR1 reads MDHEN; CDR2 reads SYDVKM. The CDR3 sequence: CASSFPGATEAFF. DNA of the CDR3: TGTGCCAGCAGTTTCCCGGGAGCCACTGAAGCTTTCTTT.

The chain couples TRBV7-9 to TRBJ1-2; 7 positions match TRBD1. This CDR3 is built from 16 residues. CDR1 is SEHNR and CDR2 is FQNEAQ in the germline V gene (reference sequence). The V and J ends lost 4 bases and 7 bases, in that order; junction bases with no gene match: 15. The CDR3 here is CASSSREPGTARGYTF. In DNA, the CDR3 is TGTGCCAGCAGCTCCAGAGAGCCCGGGACAGCTCGTGGCTACACCTTC.

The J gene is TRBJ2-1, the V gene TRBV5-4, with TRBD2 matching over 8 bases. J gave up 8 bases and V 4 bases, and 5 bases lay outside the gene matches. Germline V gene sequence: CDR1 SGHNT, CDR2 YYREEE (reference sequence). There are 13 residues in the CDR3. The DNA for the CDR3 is TGTGCCAGCAGCCCGGGGGGGAACGATGAGCAGTTCTTC. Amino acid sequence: CASSPGGNDEQFF.

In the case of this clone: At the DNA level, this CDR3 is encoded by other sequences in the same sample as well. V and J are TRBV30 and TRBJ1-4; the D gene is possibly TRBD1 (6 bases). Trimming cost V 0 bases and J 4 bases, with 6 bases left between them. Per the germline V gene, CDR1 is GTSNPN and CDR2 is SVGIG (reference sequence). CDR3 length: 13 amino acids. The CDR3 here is CAWSVDSNEKLFF. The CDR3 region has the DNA TGTGCCTGGAGTGTGGACAGTAATGAAAAACTGTTTTTT.

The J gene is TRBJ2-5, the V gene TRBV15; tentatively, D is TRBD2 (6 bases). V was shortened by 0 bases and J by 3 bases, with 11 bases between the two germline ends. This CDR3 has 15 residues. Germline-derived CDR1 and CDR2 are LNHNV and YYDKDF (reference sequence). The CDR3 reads CATSRDRGTEETQYF. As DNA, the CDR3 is TGTGCCACCAGCAGAGATCGGGGGACGGAAGAGACCCAGTACTTC.

Here the CDR3 reads CASSHYLAGDWETQYF. The CDR3 bases are TGTGCCAGCAGCCATTATTTAGCGGGGGATTGGGAGACCCAGTACTTC. The gene calls are TRBV5-5 and TRBJ2-5, with TRBD2 matching over 9 bases. The CDR3 totals 16 residues. V was clipped by 4 bases and J by 5 bases; unmatched bases: 12. Looked up from germline, CDR1 is SGHKS and CDR2 is YYEKEE (reference sequence).

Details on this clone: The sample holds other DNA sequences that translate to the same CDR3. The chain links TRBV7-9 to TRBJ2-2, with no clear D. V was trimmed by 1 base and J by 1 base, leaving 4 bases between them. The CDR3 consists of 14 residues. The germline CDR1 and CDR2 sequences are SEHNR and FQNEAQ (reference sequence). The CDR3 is CASSLGQNTGELFF. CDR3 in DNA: TGTGCCAGCAGCTTAGGGCAGAACACCGGGGAGCTGTTTTTT.

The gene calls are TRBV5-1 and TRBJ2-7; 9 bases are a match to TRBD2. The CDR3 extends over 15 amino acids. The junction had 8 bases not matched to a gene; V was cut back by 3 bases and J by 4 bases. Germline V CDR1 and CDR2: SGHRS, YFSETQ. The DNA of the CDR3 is TGCGCCAGCAGCTGGGCGGGGGGGGCAGGATACGAGCAGTACTTC. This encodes CASSWAGGAGYEQYF.

CDR3: CSADGQGGNTF. The CDR3 nucleotides are TGCAGTGCCGACGGACAGGGGGGAAACACCTTC. The chain has TRBV20-1 and TRBJ1-2; 10 bases match TRBD1. The CDR3 extends over 11 amino acids. Germline lookup yields CDR1 DFQATT and CDR2 SNEGSKA (reference sequence). The V and J ends lost 6 bases and 12 bases, in that order; junction bases with no gene match: 7.

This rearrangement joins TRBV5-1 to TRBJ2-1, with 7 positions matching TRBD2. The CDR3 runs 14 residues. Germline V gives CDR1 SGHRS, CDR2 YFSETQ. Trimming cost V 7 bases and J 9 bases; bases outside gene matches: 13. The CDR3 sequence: CASGGQTSSGEQFF. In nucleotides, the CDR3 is TGCGCCAGCGGCGGACAAACCTCTAGCGGTGAGCAGTTCTTC.

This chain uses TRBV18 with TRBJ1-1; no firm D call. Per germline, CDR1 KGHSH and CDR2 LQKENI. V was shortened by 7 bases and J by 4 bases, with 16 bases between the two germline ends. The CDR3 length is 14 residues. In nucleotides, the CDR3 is TGTGCCAGCTTCCCGGGTAGGGAGGGCACTGAAGCTTTCTTT. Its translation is CASFPGREGTEAFF.

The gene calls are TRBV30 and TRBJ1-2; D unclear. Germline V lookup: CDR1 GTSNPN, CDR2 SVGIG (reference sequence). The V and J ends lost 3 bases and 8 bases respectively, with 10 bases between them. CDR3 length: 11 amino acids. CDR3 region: CAWSQVVGYTF. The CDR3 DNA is TGTGCCTGGAGCCAGGTAGTAGGCTACACCTTC.

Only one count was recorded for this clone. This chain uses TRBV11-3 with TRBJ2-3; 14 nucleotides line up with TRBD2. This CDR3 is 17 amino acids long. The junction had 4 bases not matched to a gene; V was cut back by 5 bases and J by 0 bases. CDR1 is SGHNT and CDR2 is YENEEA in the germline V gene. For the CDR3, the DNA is TGTGCCAGCAGCCCGGGGACTAGCGGGGGTAGCACAGATACGCAGTATTTT. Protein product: CASSPGTSGGSTDTQYF.